This TCR beta chain comes out of a study of blood T cells in healthy people across ages. Study-wide findings and caveats: Donor CMV infection status was unknown, possibly confounding age-related changes in expanded clonotypes.

A second PCR of roughly 7 to 11 cycles used a sample-barcoded 5' primer and a J-beta primer mix. MiXCR, run by TCRdb on the 5' RACE reads, gives a single entry per CDR3 protein. The table shows approximately 1.5 million distinct CDR3 sequences, with approximately 32% occurring only once. Note on this clonotype: Its antigen is not identified.

Sequenced material: blood. The clonotype comes from a woman younger than 45 in good health.

The chain's CDR3 is CASSRGQVFGTDTQYF. The CDR3 DNA reads TGTGCCAGCAGCCGGGGACAGGTCTTTGGCACAGATACGCAGTATTTT. The V gene is TRBV7-9, the J gene TRBJ2-3; 8 nucleotides agree with TRBD1. Germline CDR1 is SEHNR and CDR2 is FQNEAQ (reference sequence). The V segment lost 5 bases and the J segment 1 base; nucleotides outside the gene matches: 8. The CDR3 extends over 16 amino acids.